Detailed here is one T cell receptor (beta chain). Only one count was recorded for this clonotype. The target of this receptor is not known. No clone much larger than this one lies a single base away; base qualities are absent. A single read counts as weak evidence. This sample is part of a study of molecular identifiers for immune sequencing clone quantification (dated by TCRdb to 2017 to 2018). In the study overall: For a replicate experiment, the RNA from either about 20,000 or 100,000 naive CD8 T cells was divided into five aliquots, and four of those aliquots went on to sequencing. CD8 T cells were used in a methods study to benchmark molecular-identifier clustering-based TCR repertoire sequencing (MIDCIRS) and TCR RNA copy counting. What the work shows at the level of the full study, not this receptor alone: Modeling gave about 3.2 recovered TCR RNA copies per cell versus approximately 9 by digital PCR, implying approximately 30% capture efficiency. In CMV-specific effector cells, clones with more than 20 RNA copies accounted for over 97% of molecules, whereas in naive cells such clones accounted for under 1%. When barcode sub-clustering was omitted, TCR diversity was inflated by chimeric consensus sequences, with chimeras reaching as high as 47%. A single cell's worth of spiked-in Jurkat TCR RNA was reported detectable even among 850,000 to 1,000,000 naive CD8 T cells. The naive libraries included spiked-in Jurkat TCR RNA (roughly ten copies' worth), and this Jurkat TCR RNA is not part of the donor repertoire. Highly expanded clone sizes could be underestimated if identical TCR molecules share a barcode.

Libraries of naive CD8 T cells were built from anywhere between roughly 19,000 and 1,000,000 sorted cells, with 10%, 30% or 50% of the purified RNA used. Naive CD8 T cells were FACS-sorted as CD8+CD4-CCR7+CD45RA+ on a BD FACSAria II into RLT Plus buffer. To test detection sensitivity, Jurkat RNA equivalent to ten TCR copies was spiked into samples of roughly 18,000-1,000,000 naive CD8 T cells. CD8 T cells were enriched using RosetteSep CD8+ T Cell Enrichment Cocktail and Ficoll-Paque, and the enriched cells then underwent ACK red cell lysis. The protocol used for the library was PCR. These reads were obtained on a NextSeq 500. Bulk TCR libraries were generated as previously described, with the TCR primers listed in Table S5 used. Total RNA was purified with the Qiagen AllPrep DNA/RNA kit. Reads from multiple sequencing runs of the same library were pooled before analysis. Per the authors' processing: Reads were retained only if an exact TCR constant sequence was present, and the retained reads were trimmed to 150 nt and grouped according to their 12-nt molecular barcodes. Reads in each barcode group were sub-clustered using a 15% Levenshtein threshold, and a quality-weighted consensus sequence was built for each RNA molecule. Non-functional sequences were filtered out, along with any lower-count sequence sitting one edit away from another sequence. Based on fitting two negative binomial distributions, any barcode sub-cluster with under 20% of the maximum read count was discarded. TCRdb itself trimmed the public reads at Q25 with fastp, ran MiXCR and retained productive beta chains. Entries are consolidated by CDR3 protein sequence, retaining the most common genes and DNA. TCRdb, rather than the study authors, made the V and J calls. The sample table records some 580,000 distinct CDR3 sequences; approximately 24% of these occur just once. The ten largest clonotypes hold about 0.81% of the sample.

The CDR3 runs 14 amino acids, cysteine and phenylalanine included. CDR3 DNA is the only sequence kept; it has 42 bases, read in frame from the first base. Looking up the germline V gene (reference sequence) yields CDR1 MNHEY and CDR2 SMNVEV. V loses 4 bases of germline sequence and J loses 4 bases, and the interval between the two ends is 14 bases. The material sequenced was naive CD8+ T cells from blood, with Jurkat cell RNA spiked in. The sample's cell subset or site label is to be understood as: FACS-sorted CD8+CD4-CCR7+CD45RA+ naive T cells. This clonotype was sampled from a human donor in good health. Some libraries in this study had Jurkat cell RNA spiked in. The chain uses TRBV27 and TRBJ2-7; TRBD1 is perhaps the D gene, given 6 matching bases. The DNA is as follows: TGTGCCAGCAGTTATCGACAGGTACGATACGAGCAGTACTTC. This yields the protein CASSYRQVRYEQYF.